The 17 T cell receptor beta chains reported below all come from one sample, sequenced in a study of blood T cell repertoires in COVID-19. Assay: immunoSEQ multiplex PCR; the TCRdb copy retains only in-frame clones and omits some. Counted here are roughly 71,000 clones, about nine tenths occurring once; the ten biggest clones make up just under 2%. Material: peripheral blood. These receptor sequences come from a man aged 25 to 45 with acute or convalescent COVID-19.

J is TRBJ2-6 and V is TRBV5-1, with a possible D match to TRBD1 (5 bases). CDR1 SGHRS and CDR2 YFSETQ come from the germline V gene. V was shortened by 4 bases and J by 2 bases, with 13 bases between the two germline ends. This CDR3 has 16 amino acids. The CDR3 DNA sequence: TGCGCCAGCAGCGTGCAGGGTTCCCCTGGGGCCAACGTCCTGACTTTC. Translating it yields CASSVQGSPGANVLTF.

This clone has just one count. This chain uses TRBV29-1 with TRBJ1-2; D is perhaps TRBD1 (6 bases). CDR1 is SQVTM, CDR2 ANQGSEA, per germline. Deletions cut 6 bases from V and 8 bases from J, with 13 bases between. CDR3 length: 11 residues. CDR3 sequence: CSVTDSKGYTF. CDR3 DNA: TGCAGCGTAACGGACAGTAAGGGCTACACCTTC. Using reference TRBV29-1 and TRBJ1-2 for the parts outside the CDR3, the full variable domain is SAVISQKPSRDICQRGTSLTIQCQVDSQVTMMFWYRQQPGQSLTLIATANQGSEATYESGFVIDKFPISRPNLTFSTLTVSNMSPEDSSIYLCSVTDSKGYTFGSGTRLTVV.

This rearrangement joins TRBV15 to TRBJ1-1; D unresolved. The length of the CDR3 is 12 residues. V was pared by 3 bases and J by 6 bases, with 8 bases between. CDR1 is LNHNV and CDR2 is YYDKDF in the germline V gene (reference sequence). CDR3 protein: CATSRGGAEAFF. For the CDR3, the DNA is TGTGCCACCAGCAGGGGCGGGGCTGAAGCTTTCTTT.

J is TRBJ1-1 and V is TRBV2; TRBD1 might be the D (5 bases). The CDR3 is 14 amino acids. Germline lookup yields CDR1 SNHLY and CDR2 FYNNEI. V lost 10 bases, J lost 6 bases, and 21 bases lay in between. The CDR3 coding sequence is TGTGCCACCACCATCGGGGGGAGCAGGGCTGAAGCTTTCTTT. Amino acids: CATTIGGSRAEAFF. The full variable domain, its missing parts supplied by reference TRBV2 and TRBJ1-1, is EPEVTQTPSHQVTQMGQEVILRCVPISNHLYFYWYRQILGQKVEFLVSFYNNEISEKSEIFDDQFSVERPDGSNFTLKIRSTKLEDSAMYFCATTIGGSRAEAFFGQGTRLTVV.

Comment on this clone: The junction and the germline gene differ at one end; a read error may be behind it. The chain carries TRBV5-1 and TRBJ2-3; 7 bases are a match to TRBD2. CDR1 is SGHRS and CDR2 is YFSETQ in the germline V gene. The CDR3 has 16 amino acids. The CDR3 DNA sequence: TGCGCCAGCAGATTGGCGGGGGTTAAGAGGACAGATACGCAGTATTTT. Amino acids: CASRLAGVKRTDTQYF.

This clone was seen more than once but under ten times. The chain uses TRBV19 and TRBJ1-4, with TRBD1 matching 7 bases. There are 15 residues in the CDR3. The germline CDR1 and CDR2 sequences are LNHDA and SQIVND (reference sequence). V shed 8 bases and J 5 bases; nucleotides not matched to a gene: 11. For the CDR3, the DNA is TGTGCCAGTCAAATGAGGGGGCTCGGGAATGAAAAACTGTTTTTT. Translation gives CASQMRGLGNEKLFF.

This clone was picked up a small number of times. The chain is built from TRBV7-9 and TRBJ2-5; TRBD1 matches 11 bases. The CDR3 sequence is 15 residues long. V shed 2 bases and J 4 bases; nucleotides not matched to a gene: 3. Looked up from germline, CDR1 is SEHNR and CDR2 is FQNEAQ (reference sequence). The CDR3 reads CASSLRGTGGETQYF. The CDR3 DNA reads TGTGCCAGCAGCTTACGGGGGACAGGGGGAGAGACCCAGTACTTC. The entire variable domain, with the rest obtained from reference TRBV7-9 and TRBJ2-5, is as follows: DTGVSQNPRHKITKRGQNVTFRCDPISEHNRLYWYRQTLGQGPEFLTYFQNEAQLEKSRLLSDRFSAERPKGSFSTLEIQRTEQGDSAMYLCASSLRGTGGETQYFGPGTRLLVL.

The chain combines TRBV5-6 with TRBJ1-5; D is unclear. The CDR3 has 14 residues. From germline, CDR1 is SGHDT and CDR2 YYEEEE. Trimming removed 0 bases from V and 4 bases from J, with 8 bases in between. As DNA, the CDR3 is TGTGCCAGCAGCTTGGGCTGGCGGAATCAGCCCCAGCATTTT. Residues: CASSLGWRNQPQHF.

The chain couples TRBV5-6 to TRBJ1-2; 11 nucleotides agree with TRBD1. The germline V gene has CDR1 SGHDT and CDR2 YYEEEE. Germline trimming cut 2 bases from V and 7 bases from J; bases unmatched to any gene: 4. CDR3 length: 14 amino acids. In DNA form, the CDR3 reads TGTGCCAGCAGCTTTCCGGGACAGGGGGGTGGCTACACCTTC. Protein: CASSFPGQGGGYTF.

J is TRBJ2-2 and V is TRBV3-1 (or the pseudogene TRBV3-2); D not certain. Germline loops: CDR1 LGHDT, CDR2 YNNKEL (reference sequence). Trimming stripped 2 bases from V and 5 bases from J, with 6 bases between. This CDR3 spans 13 amino acids. In DNA, the CDR3 is TGTGCCAGCAGCCAACTTGTTACCGGGGAGCTGTTTTTT. Protein sequence: CASSQLVTGELFF.

The rearrangement uses TRBV27 and TRBJ2-1, with TRBD2 as a possible D gene (6 bases). V shed 7 bases and J shed 7 bases, with 14 bases lying between them. The germline V gene has CDR1 MNHEY and CDR2 SMNVEV (reference sequence). The CDR3 contains 13 residues. This CDR3 reads CASTSDSRNEQFF. CDR3 in DNA: TGTGCCAGCACTAGCGATTCGAGGAATGAGCAGTTCTTC.

In its sample, this clone was seen a few times. This chain connects TRBV7-2 to TRBJ2-3, with 9 bases identical to TRBD2. After removal of 3 bases from V and 0 bases from J, the junction contained 1 base not matched to a gene. The CDR3 sequence is 15 residues long. The germline gives CDR1 SGHTA, CDR2 FQGNSA. As DNA, the CDR3 is TGTGCCAGCAGCTTTAGCGGGAGCAGCACAGATACGCAGTATTTT. It codes for CASSFSGSSTDTQYF.

The CDR3: CASSYAGTGEAFF. In DNA form, the CDR3 reads TGTGCCAGCAGTTACGCCGGGACAGGGGAAGCTTTCTTT. The chain uses TRBV6-5 and TRBJ1-1; 9 bases fit TRBD1. The CDR3 has 13 residues. Unmatched junction bases numbered 3, after V lost 2 bases and J lost 8 bases. The germline CDR1 and CDR2 sequences are MNHEY and SVGAGI.

This sequence joins TRBV30 and TRBJ1-3; 12 bases are shared with TRBD1. Germline V lookup: CDR1 GTSNPN, CDR2 SVGIG (reference sequence). There are 15 residues in the CDR3. J lost 4 bases, V lost 2 bases, and 3 bases had no gene match. The CDR3 spells CAWSQGQGAGNTIYF. As DNA, the CDR3 is TGTGCCTGGAGTCAGGGACAGGGGGCAGGAAACACCATATATTTT.

This clone was recorded only once. The gene calls are TRBV5-8 and TRBJ1-1, with a possible D match to TRBD1 (5 bases). V lost 10 bases and J 0 bases, leaving 25 bases between the germline ends. This CDR3 spans 17 amino acids. The germline V gene has CDR1 SGHTS and CDR2 YDEGEE. The DNA for the CDR3 is TGTGCCGTACCTGGGGAAGCGGCGGGGCTCATGAACACTGAAGCTTTCTTT. It encodes CAVPGEAAGLMNTEAFF.

The rearrangement links TRBV6-5 to TRBJ1-5; TRBD1 is a possible D gene (6 bases). Germline CDR1 MNHEY, CDR2 SVGAGI. The CDR3 length is 15 residues. Between the trimmed V and J ends, which lost 0 bases and 5 bases, there was a span of 11 bases. In nucleotides, the CDR3 is TGTGCCAGCAGTTACTCGTATCGGACAGATCAGCCCCAGCATTTT. Amino acid sequence: CASSYSYRTDQPQHF.

Written as DNA, the CDR3 is TGTGCCAGTAGTATGAGTGGGACAGGAAAGTACTATGGCTACACCTTC. Amino acids: CASSMSGTGKYYGYTF. This chain links TRBV19 with TRBJ1-2, with 8 bases aligning to TRBD1. The CDR3 runs 16 residues. The trim removed 3 bases at V and 3 bases at J, leaving 9 bases unmatched. In germline, CDR1 is LNHDA, CDR2 SQIVND (reference sequence).